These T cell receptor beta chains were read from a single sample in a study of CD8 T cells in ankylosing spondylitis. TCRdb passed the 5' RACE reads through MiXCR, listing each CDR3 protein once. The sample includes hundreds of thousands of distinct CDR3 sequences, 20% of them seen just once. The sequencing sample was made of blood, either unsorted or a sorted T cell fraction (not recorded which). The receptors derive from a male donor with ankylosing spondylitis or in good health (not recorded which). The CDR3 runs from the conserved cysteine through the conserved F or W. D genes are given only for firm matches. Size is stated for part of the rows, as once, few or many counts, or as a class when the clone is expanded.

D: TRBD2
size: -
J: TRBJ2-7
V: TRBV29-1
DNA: TGCAGCGTTGAAGGACTAGCGGGAGCCTACGAGCAGTACTTC
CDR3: CSVEGLAGAYEQYF

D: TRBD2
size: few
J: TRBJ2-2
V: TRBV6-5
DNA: TGTGCCAGCAGTTACTCGGGACTAGTGTCCGGGGAGCTGTTTTTT
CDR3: CASSYSGLVSGELFF

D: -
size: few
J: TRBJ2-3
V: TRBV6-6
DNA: TGTGCCAGCAGTCCCACCCCGGATACGCAGTATTTT
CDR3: CASSPTPDTQYF

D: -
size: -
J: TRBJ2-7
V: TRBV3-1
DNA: TGTGCCAGCAGCCAAGATAGCACAGGGAACTCCTACGAGCAGTACTTC
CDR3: CASSQDSTGNSYEQYF

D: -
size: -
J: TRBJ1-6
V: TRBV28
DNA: TGTGCCAGCAGAACAGGAAGCTCCTATAATTCACCCCTCCACTTT
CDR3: CASRTGSSYNSPLHF

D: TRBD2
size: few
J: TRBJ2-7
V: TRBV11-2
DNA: TGTGCCAGCAGCGCGCAGACTAGCGGGGGCTTAGTCGAGCAGTACTTC
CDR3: CASSAQTSGGLVEQYF

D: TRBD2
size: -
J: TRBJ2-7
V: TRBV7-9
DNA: TGCGCCAGCAGCGCGGGACTAGCGGCCTACGAGCAGTACTTC
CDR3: CASSAGLAAYEQYF

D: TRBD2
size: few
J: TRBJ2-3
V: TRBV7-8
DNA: TGTGCCAGCAGCTTAGCTAGCGGGGTCTCCACAGATACGCAGTATTTT
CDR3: CASSLASGVSTDTQYF

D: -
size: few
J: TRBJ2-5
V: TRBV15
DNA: TGTGCCACCAGCAGTTTCGGAGAGACCCAGTACTTC
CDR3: CATSSFGETQYF

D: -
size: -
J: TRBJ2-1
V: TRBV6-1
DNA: TGTGCCAGCAGTGGGCTGGAAAGGGAGCAGTTCTTC
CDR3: CASSGLEREQFF

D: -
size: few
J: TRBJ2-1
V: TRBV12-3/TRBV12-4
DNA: TGTGCCAGCAGGGAAACAGGAGATGCCTACAATGAGCAGTTCTTC
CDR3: CASRETGDAYNEQFF

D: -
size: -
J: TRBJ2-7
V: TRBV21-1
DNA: TGTGCCAGCAGCAGCCCTTTCCACGCGGCCTGCTACGAGCAGTACTTC
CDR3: CASSSPFHAACYEQYF

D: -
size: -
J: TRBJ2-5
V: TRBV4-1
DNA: TGCGCCAGCAGCCAAGAACAGGGTGACCAAGAGACCCAGTACTTC
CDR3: CASSQEQGDQETQYF

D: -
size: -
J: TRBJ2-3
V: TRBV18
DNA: TGTGCCAGCTCCCCCGGCGGGGAAACGGATACGCAGTATTTT
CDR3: CASSPGGETDTQYF

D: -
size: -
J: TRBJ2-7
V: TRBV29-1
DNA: TGCAGCGTTGTGGGGTGGGGGCAAGCTCCATACGAGCAGTACTTC
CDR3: CSVVGWGQAPYEQYF

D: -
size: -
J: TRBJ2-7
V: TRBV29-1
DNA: TGCAGCGTTCAGGGACACAGCTACGAGCAGTACTTC
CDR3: CSVQGHSYEQYF

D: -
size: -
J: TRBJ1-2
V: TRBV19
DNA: TGTGCCAGTAGTCCCCGCGACAGTCCCTATGGCTACACCTTC
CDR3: CASSPRDSPYGYTF

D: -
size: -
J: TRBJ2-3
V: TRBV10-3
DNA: TGTGCCGGGATGAACAGCCTCACAGATACGCAGTATTTT
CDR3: CAGMNSLTDTQYF

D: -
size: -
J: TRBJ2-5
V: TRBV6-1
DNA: TGTGCCACCAGTCAGGCGGGGGCCCAAGAGACCCAGTACTTC
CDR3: CATSQAGAQETQYF

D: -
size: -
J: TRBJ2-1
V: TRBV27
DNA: TGTGCCAGCAGTTCCTTCCAGGGCAATGAGCAGTTCTTC
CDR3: CASSSFQGNEQFF

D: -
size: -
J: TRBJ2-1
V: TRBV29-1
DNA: TGCAGCGTTGAAGGTAGCTCCGGGACCCTAACCGCTCCCAACTACAATGAGCAGTTCTTC
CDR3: CSVEGSSGTLTAPNYNEQFF

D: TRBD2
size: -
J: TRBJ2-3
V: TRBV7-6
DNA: TGTGCCAGCAGCTTAGTATTAGCGGGGGGGCCTAGAGGCACAGATACGCAGTATTTT
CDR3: CASSLVLAGGPRGTDTQYF

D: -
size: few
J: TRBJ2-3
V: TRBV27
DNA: TGTGCCAGCAGTACTCCGGGGACTAGCACAGATACGCAGTATTTT
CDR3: CASSTPGTSTDTQYF

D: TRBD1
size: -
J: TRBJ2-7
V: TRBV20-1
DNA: TGCAGTGCTCACCAACAGGGGGGTTTCTACGAGCAGTACTTC
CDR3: CSAHQQGGFYEQYF

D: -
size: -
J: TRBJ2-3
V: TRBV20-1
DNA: TGCAGTGCTCCAGAGTCTGGGCCGAGCACAGATACGCAGTATTTT
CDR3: CSAPESGPSTDTQYF

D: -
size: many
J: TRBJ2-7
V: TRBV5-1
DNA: TGCGCCAGCAGCTTGTCCGGGTTAGACTACGAGCAGTACTTC
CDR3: CASSLSGLDYEQYF

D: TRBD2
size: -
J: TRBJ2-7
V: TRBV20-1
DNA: TGCAGTGCTAGAGATGTCAGGACTAGAGGAGACCACGAGCAGTACTTC
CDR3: CSARDVRTRGDHEQYF

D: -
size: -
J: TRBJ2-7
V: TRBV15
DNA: TGTGCCACCAGCAGCCAAGACTACGAGCAGTACTTC
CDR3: CATSSQDYEQYF

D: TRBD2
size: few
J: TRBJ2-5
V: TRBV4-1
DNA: TGCGCCAGCAGCCGGGGACCCGGACTAGCGGAAGAGACCCAGTACTTC
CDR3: CASSRGPGLAEETQYF